The 26 T cell receptor beta chains presented below share a single source sample, sequenced in a study of blood T cell repertoires in COVID-19. The data were produced by immunoSEQ multiplex PCR, yet TCRdb's version contains in-frame clones alone and is incomplete. The sample shows about 100,000 clones, 85% of them seen only once. Sequencing was done on a sample of peripheral blood. Receptors originate from a woman aged 70-85 years with active or convalescent COVID-19.

The V and J genes are TRBV5-5 and TRBJ2-7; 11 nucleotides agree with TRBD2. V lost 1 base to trimming and J lost 7 bases; unmatched junction nucleotides: 7. The CDR3 runs to 15 residues. In germline, CDR1 is SGHKS, CDR2 YYEKEE (reference sequence). CDR3 region: CASSLIVAGGQEQYF. The CDR3 nucleotides are TGTGCCAGCAGCTTGATTGTAGCGGGGGGGCAAGAGCAGTACTTC.

This sequence joins TRBV2 and TRBJ2-7; TRBD2 might be the D (5 bases). CDR1 and CDR2 (germline): SNHLY, FYNNEI. This CDR3 region has 12 residues. Trimming removed 6 bases from V and 3 bases from J, with 9 bases in between. The CDR3 protein is CASSQRNYEQYF. CDR3 nucleotides: TGTGCCAGCAGCCAGCGGAACTACGAGCAGTACTTC.

The CDR3 is CASSQALPRDSYNEQFF. The DNA for the CDR3 is TGTGCCAGCAGCCAAGCCCTCCCTCGGGATTCCTACAATGAGCAGTTCTTC. The chain recombines TRBV3-1 (or the pseudogene TRBV3-2) with TRBJ2-1; possible D gene TRBD2, 5 bases. Germline V gene data show CDR1 as LGHDT and CDR2 as YNNKEL (reference sequence). The CDR3 is made up of 17 amino acids. V dropped 1 base and J dropped 1 base, with 14 bases sitting between them.

There are a few counts of this clone. As DNA, the CDR3 is TGTGCCAGCTCCGCCGGGACAGTGAATTCACCCCTCCACTTT. It translates to CASSAGTVNSPLHF. The chain has TRBV18 and TRBJ1-6; TRBD1 matches at 7 bases. Germline V gene sequence: CDR1 KGHSH, CDR2 LQKENI. CDR3 size: 14 residues. Trimming at V came to 6 bases and at J to 7 bases, leaving 6 bases not matched to a gene.

This clone was seen more than once but under ten times. The chain recombines TRBV28 with TRBJ2-1, with 12 bases lining up with TRBD2. V was clipped by 6 bases and J by 6 bases; unmatched bases: 9. In germline, CDR1 is MDHEN, CDR2 SYDVKM. The CDR3 runs to 16 residues. The CDR3 DNA follows: TGTGCCAGCAGAGACTATCTAGCGGGGGGGCCCAATGAGCAGTTCTTC. It encodes CASRDYLAGGPNEQFF.

The chain recombines TRBV6-2 or TRBV6-3 with TRBJ2-7; 11 positions match TRBD2. The J segment lost 5 bases and the V segment lost 5 bases, leaving 8 bases of the junction unmatched. Germline assignment: CDR1 MNHEY and CDR2 SVGEGT. The CDR3 extends over 15 amino acids. CDR3 DNA: TGTGCCAGCAGTCGTAGCGGGAGGGCCGTCAACGAGCAGTACTTC. It translates to CASSRSGRAVNEQYF.

This chain connects TRBV12-3 or TRBV12-4 to TRBJ1-1; D call uncertain. This CDR3 contains 11 residues. Between the trimmed V and J ends, which lost 3 bases and 8 bases, there was a span of 7 bases. The CDR3 is CASSFGREAFF. Here the CDR3 DNA reads TGTGCCAGCAGTTTCGGCAGGGAAGCTTTCTTT.

The chain recombines TRBV27 with TRBJ1-2; weak D call: TRBD1 (5 bases). The CDR3 totals 14 residues. V lost 8 bases and J 8 bases, leaving 21 bases between the germline ends. Germline V lookup: CDR1 MNHEY, CDR2 SMNVEV (reference sequence). This CDR3 is CASYHPGGWGGYTF. The CDR3 nucleotides are TGTGCCAGCTATCACCCGGGGGGGTGGGGCGGCTACACCTTC.

The J gene is TRBJ2-5, the V gene TRBV7-9; D possibly corresponds to TRBD1 (6 bases). V shed 3 bases and J shed 4 bases, with 12 bases lying between them. CDR3 length: 14 amino acids. Germline CDR1 reads SEHNR; CDR2 reads FQNEAQ (reference sequence). The CDR3 DNA follows: TGTGCCAGCAGCTTTCAGTTGGGGGCAGAGACCCAGTACTTC. Its protein is CASSFQLGAETQYF. The full variable domain, its missing parts supplied by reference TRBV7-9 and TRBJ2-5, is DTGVSQNPRHKITKRGQNVTFRCDPISEHNRLYWYRQTLGQGPEFLTYFQNEAQLEKSRLLSDRFSAERPKGSFSTLEIQRTEQGDSAMYLCASSFQLGAETQYFGPGTRLLVL.

The chain is built from TRBV7-3 and TRBJ1-1, with D maybe TRBD1 (6 bases). CDR1 and CDR2 from the germline V gene are SGHTA and FQGTGA. V lost 2 bases and J 7 bases, leaving 11 bases between the germline ends. The CDR3 has 13 residues. This CDR3 is CASSLGTSGEAFF. In nucleotides, the CDR3 is TGTGCCAGCAGCTTAGGGACAAGCGGTGAAGCTTTCTTT.

The rearrangement links TRBV18 to TRBJ1-2; 10 bases fit TRBD1. Per germline, CDR1 KGHSH and CDR2 LQKENI. Unmatched junction bases numbered 4, after V lost 6 bases and J lost 6 bases. CDR3 length: 13 amino acids. The CDR3 protein is CASSQGQGDGYTF. CDR3 sequence (DNA): TGTGCCAGCTCGCAAGGACAGGGGGATGGCTACACCTTC. The whole variable domain, filled in from reference TRBV18 and TRBJ1-2, reads NAGVMQNPRHLVRRRGQEARLRCSPMKGHSHVYWYRQLPEEGLKFMVYLQKENIIDESGMPKERFSAEFPKEGPSILRIQQVVRGDSAAYFCASSQGQGDGYTFGSGTRLTVV.

This sequence joins TRBV7-9 and TRBJ2-7; 12 bases agree with TRBD2. The CDR3 is 14 residues long. Trimming removed 5 bases from V and 6 bases from J; junction bases left unmatched: 5. In germline, CDR1 is SEHNR, CDR2 FQNEAQ (reference sequence). The CDR3 here is CASSEQLAGGEQYF. DNA of the CDR3: TGTGCCAGCAGCGAACAACTAGCGGGAGGCGAGCAGTACTTC. The full variable domain, with the rest looked up from reference TRBV7-9 and TRBJ2-7, is DTGVSQNPRHKITKRGQNVTFRCDPISEHNRLYWYRQTLGQGPEFLTYFQNEAQLEKSRLLSDRFSAERPKGSFSTLEIQRTEQGDSAMYLCASSEQLAGGEQYFGPGTRLTVT.

The chain carries TRBV11-2 and TRBJ1-5, with D possibly matching TRBD1 (5 bases). Germline lookup yields CDR1 SGHAT and CDR2 FQNNGV. The CDR3 runs 15 residues. Trimming took 4 bases from V and 3 from J, leaving 13 bases between them. Written as DNA, the CDR3 is TGTGCCAGCAGCTCCCTTACAGGACCCAATCAGCCCCAGCATTTT. It encodes CASSSLTGPNQPQHF. Complete variable domain (other parts from reference TRBV11-2 and TRBJ1-5): EAGVAQSPRYKIIEKRQSVAFWCNPISGHATLYWYQQILGQGPKLLIQFQNNGVVDDSQLPKDRFSAERLKGVDSTLKIQPAKLEDSAVYLCASSSLTGPNQPQHFGDGTRLSIL.

V gene TRBV27 combines with J gene TRBJ2-3; 7 nucleotides align to TRBD2. Germline CDR1 is MNHEY and CDR2 is SMNVEV (reference sequence). The CDR3 is 14 residues long. V was pared by 5 bases and J by 0 bases, with 2 bases of the junction left unmatched. The CDR3: CASSISGSTDTQYF. The CDR3, as DNA: TGTGCCAGCAGTATTAGCGGGAGCACAGATACGCAGTATTTT.

The chain links TRBV19 to TRBJ1-5, with TRBD1 matching 7 bases. The CDR3 has 18 amino acids. J gave up 0 bases and V 1 base, and 9 bases lay outside the gene matches. Germline-derived CDR1 and CDR2 are LNHDA and SQIVND (reference sequence). For the CDR3, the DNA is TGTGCCAGTAGTATAGCCCGGGACAGAGGATATAGCAATCAGCCCCAGCATTTT. Translation gives CASSIARDRGYSNQPQHF.

V usage is TRBV6-5 and J usage is TRBJ1-3; D remains unclear. The CDR3 loop spans 12 amino acids. V dropped 5 bases and J dropped 4 bases, with 6 bases sitting between them. From germline, CDR1 is MNHEY and CDR2 SVGAGI. The CDR3, as DNA: TGTGCCAGCAGTACCGGGGGAAACACCATATATTTT. Translating gives CASSTGGNTIYF.

V is TRBV6-2 or TRBV6-3 and J is TRBJ1-2; maybe TRBD1 (5 bases). CDR3 length: 12 amino acids. Germline V gene lookup returns CDR1 MNHEY and CDR2 SVGEGT. The germline V and J ends were trimmed by 4 bases and 8 bases, with 11 bases remaining between them. The CDR3 loop reads CASSWGREGYTF. DNA of the CDR3: TGTGCCAGCAGTTGGGGCCGTGAGGGCTACACCTTC.

This clone was recorded only once. The chain recombines TRBV28 with TRBJ2-2, with a possible D match to TRBD1 (5 bases). The germline V and J ends were trimmed by 8 bases and 1 base, with 11 bases remaining between them. CDR1 MDHEN and CDR2 SYDVKM come from the germline V gene. The CDR3 has 14 amino acids. CDR3 protein: CASWGSQNTGELFF. The CDR3, as DNA: TGTGCCAGCTGGGGCTCGCAGAACACCGGGGAGCTGTTTTTT. Supplemented by reference TRBV28 and TRBJ2-2, the full variable domain reads DVKVTQSSRYLVKRTGEKVFLECVQDMDHENMFWYRQDPGLGLRLIYFSYDVKMKEKGDIPEGYSVSREKKERFSLILESASTNQTSMYLCASWGSQNTGELFFGEGSRLTVL.

The chain has TRBV5-8 and TRBJ1-1; 8 nucleotides line up with TRBD1. The CDR3 sequence is 14 residues long. J was trimmed by 2 bases and V by 3 bases; bases with no gene match: 3. The germline CDR1 and CDR2 sequences are SGHTS and YDEGEE. As DNA, the CDR3 is TGTGCCAGCAGCTGGACAGGGATTAACACTGAAGCTTTCTTT. Translating gives CASSWTGINTEAFF.

The table lists this clone with a count of one. V gene TRBV30 combines with J gene TRBJ2-5, with 9 positions matching TRBD2. The V gene's germline CDR1 is GTSNPN and CDR2 SVGIG (reference sequence). The CDR3 contains 15 residues. The ends lost 5 bases at V and 4 bases at J; junction bases unmatched: 11. CDR3 protein: CAWASPGLAVETQYF. The CDR3 region has the DNA TGTGCCTGGGCCTCACCGGGACTAGCAGTAGAGACCCAGTACTTC.

The chain carries TRBV6-5 and TRBJ1-3; D uncertain. The V end was cut by 5 bases, the J end by 3 bases, with 5 bases between. CDR1 is MNHEY and CDR2 is SVGAGI in the germline V gene. The CDR3 consists of 12 residues. DNA of the CDR3: TGTGCCAGCAGTCTCGGTGGAAACACCATATATTTT. It codes for CASSLGGNTIYF.

V and J are TRBV11-2 and TRBJ2-5, with 10 nucleotides matching TRBD2. Germline loops: CDR1 SGHAT, CDR2 FQNNGV. This CDR3 has 16 amino acids. The trim removed 4 bases at V and 5 bases at J, leaving 10 bases unmatched. The DNA of the CDR3 is TGTGCCAGCAGCTCCCCTATAGCGGGGGGTCTTGAGACCCAGTACTTC. Its protein is CASSSPIAGGLETQYF.

This clone was recorded only once. The V call is TRBV7-9, the J call TRBJ1-2, with 8 bases that match TRBD1. CDR1 is SEHNR and CDR2 is FQNEAQ in the germline V gene (reference sequence). This CDR3 spans 13 amino acids. The ends lost 2 bases at V and 7 bases at J; junction bases unmatched: 3. CDR3 protein: CASSLSQGAGYTF. The CDR3 DNA reads as TGTGCCAGCAGCTTAAGCCAGGGGGCTGGCTACACCTTC.

J is TRBJ1-5 and V is TRBV30, with 7 positions matching TRBD1. With 0 bases clipped from V and 3 bases from J, the junction kept 5 bases outside the gene matches. CDR1 is GTSNPN and CDR2 is SVGIG in the germline V gene (reference sequence). The CDR3 totals 15 residues. CDR3 residues: CAWSVGTVFNQPQHF. In DNA form, the CDR3 reads TGTGCCTGGAGTGTAGGGACAGTCTTCAATCAGCCCCAGCATTTT.

The CDR3 region has the DNA TGTGCCAGCAGTTTGGGGACAGGGGCAGATACGCAGTATTTT. Residues: CASSLGTGADTQYF. This chain links TRBV27 with TRBJ2-3; 10 bases line up with TRBD1. There are 14 residues in the CDR3. V lost 3 bases and J lost 4; bases outside the gene matches: 1. The V gene's germline CDR1 is MNHEY and CDR2 SMNVEV (reference sequence).

The chain combines TRBV5-4 with TRBJ2-3, with D possibly being TRBD2 (6 bases). In germline, CDR1 is SGHNT, CDR2 YYREEE (reference sequence). CDR3 length equals 16 residues. Trimming left V 4 bases short and J 4 bases short, with 19 bases between. The CDR3 DNA sequence: TGTGCCAGCAGCCGGGGGACCGGTGAATTCGCAGATACGCAGTATTTT. This encodes CASSRGTGEFADTQYF.